This T cell receptor beta chain was recorded in a study of PD-1 blockade in classical Hodgkin lymphoma. Profiled with immunoSEQ multiplex PCR; TCRdb holds only in-frame clones, not every one. The repertoire includes roughly 42,000 clones, about 74% of them detected once, and approximately 20% sits in the top ten. Findings of the study overall: The CD4+ diversity rise by C4D1 was clearest in complete responders.

Brentuximab vedotin exposure varied among the patients, all of whom had relapsed after autologous stem cell transplantation. About this clone itself: Its antigen remains unidentified.

The material sequenced was peripheral blood mononuclear cells (PBMCs), taken at baseline. The TCR comes from a human donor with classical Hodgkin lymphoma.

As DNA, the CDR3 is TGTGCCTGGACCGGCCAGTCTCAAGAGACCCAGTACTTC. Amino acids: CAWTGQSQETQYF. The chain employs TRBV30 and TRBJ2-5; D unresolved. The germline gives CDR1 GTSNPN, CDR2 SVGIG (reference sequence). Trimming took off 4 bases at V and 2 bases at J, with 11 bases between the two ends. The CDR3 spans 13 residues.